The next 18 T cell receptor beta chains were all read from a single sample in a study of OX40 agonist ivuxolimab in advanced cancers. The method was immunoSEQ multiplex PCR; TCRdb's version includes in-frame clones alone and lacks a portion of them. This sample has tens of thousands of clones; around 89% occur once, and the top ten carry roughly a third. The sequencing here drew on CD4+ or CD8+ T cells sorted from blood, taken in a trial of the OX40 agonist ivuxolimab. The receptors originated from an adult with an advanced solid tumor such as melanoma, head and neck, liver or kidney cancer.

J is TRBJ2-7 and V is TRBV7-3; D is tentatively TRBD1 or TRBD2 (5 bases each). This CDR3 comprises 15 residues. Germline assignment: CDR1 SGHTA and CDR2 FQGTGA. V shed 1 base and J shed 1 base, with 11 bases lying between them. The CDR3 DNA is TGTGCCAGCAGCTTAAGTGGGGACCCTTCCTACGAGCAGTACTTC. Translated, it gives CASSLSGDPSYEQYF.

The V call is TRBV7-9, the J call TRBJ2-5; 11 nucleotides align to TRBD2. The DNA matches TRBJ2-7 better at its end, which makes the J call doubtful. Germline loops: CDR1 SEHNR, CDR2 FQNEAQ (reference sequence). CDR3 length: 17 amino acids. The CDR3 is CASSSPPGLAEDYEQYF. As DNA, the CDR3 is TGTGCCAGCAGCTCCCCCCCGGGACTAGCGGAGGACTACGAGCAGTACTTC.

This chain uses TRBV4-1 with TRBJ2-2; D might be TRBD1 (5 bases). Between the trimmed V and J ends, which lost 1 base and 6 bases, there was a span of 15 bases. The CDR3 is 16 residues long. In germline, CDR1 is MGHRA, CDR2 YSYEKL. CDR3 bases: TGCGCCAGCAGCCAAGGGGCAGGGTATGGGCCCGGGGAGCTGTTTTTT. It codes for CASSQGAGYGPGELFF.

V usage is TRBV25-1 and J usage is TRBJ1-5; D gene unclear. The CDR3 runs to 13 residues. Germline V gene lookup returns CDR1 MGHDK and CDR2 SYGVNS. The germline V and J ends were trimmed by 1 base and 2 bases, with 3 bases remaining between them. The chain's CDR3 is CASSESGNQPQHF. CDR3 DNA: TGTGCCAGCAGTGAATCTGGCAATCAGCCCCAGCATTTT. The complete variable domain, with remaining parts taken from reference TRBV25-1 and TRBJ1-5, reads EADIYQTPRYLVIGTGKKITLECSQTMGHDKMYWYQQDPGMELHLIHYSYGVNSTEKGDLSSESTVSRIRTEHFPLTLESARPSHTSQYLCASSESGNQPQHFGDGTRLSIL.

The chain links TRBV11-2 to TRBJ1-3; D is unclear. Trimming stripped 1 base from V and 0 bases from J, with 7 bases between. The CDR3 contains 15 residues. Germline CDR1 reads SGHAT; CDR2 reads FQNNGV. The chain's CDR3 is CASSLGQASGNTIYF. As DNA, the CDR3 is TGTGCCAGCAGCTTAGGTCAGGCCTCTGGAAACACCATATATTTT.

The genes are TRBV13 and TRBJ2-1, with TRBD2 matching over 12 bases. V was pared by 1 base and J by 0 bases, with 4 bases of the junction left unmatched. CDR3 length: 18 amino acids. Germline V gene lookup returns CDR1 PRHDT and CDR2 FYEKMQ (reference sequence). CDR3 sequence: CASSLEGTSGSSYNEQFF. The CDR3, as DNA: TGTGCCAGCAGCTTAGAAGGGACTAGCGGGTCCTCCTACAATGAGCAGTTCTTC.

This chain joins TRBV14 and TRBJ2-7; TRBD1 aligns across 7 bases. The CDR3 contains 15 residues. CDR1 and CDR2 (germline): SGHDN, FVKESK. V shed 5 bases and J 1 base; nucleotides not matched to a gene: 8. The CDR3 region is CASSFRDSSSYEQYF. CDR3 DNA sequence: TGTGCCAGCAGCTTCCGGGACAGTTCGTCCTACGAGCAGTACTTC.

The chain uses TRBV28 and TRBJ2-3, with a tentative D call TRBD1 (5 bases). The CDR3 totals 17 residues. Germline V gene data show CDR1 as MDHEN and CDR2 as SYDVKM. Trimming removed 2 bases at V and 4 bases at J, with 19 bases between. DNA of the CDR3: TGTGCCAGCAGTTTAGTATCGCAGGGCCGGCAGTCAGATACGCAGTATTTT. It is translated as CASSLVSQGRQSDTQYF.

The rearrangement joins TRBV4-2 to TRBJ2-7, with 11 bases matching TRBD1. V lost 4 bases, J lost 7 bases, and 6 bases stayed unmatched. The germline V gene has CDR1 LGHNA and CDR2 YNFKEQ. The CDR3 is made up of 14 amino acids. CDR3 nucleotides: TGTGCCAGCAGCCTCGGGACAGGGGGAAGGGAGCAGTACTTC. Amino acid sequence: CASSLGTGGREQYF.

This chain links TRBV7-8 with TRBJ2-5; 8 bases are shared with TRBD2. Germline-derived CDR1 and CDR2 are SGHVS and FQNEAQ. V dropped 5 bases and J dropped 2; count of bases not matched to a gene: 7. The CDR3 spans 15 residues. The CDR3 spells CASSPYGGAQETQYF. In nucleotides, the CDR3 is TGTGCCAGCAGCCCGTACGGGGGGGCACAAGAGACCCAGTACTTC.

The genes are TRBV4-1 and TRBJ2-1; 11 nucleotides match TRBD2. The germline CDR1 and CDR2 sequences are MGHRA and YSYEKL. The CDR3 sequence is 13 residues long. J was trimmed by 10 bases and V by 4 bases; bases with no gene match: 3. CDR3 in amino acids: CASSPRTSGEQFF. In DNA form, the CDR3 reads TGCGCCAGCAGCCCCCGGACTAGCGGGGAGCAGTTCTTC.

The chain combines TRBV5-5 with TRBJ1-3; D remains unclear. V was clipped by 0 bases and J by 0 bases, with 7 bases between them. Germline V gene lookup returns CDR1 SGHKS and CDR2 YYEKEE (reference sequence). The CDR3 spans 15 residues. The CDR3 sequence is CASSLEASSGNTIYF. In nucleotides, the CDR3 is TGTGCCAGCAGCTTGGAGGCGTCCTCTGGAAACACCATATATTTT.

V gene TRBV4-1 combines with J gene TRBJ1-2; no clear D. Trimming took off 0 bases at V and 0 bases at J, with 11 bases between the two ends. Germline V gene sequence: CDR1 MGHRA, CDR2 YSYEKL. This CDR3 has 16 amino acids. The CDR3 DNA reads TGCGCCAGCAGCCAAGACATCGAGGGCTCTAACTATGGCTACACCTTC. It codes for CASSQDIEGSNYGYTF.

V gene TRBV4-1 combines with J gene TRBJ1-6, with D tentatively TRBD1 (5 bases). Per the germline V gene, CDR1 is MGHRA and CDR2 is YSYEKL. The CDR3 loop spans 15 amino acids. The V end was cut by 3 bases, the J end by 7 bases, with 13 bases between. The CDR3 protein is CASSQAGTRNSPLHF. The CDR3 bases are TGCGCCAGCAGCCAGGCCGGGACGAGGAATTCACCCCTCCACTTT.

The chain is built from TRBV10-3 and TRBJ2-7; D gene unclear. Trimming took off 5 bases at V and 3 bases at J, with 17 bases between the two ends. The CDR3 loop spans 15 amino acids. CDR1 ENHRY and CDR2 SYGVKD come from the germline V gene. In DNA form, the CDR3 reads TGTGCCATCAGTTCTCCCGGTCGAGGAGACTACGAGCAGTACTTC. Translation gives CAISSPGRGDYEQYF.

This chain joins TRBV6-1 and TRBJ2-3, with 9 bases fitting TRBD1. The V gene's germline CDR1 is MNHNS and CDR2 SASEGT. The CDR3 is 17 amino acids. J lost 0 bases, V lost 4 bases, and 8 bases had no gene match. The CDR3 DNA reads TGTGCCAGCAGTGTGGTACAGGGGGCCTCTAGCACAGATACGCAGTATTTT. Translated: CASSVVQGASSTDTQYF.

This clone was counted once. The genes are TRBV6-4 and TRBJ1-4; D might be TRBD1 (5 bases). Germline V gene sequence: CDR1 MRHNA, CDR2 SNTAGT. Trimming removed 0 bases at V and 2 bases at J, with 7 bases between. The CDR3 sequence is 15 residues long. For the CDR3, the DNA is TGTGCCAGCAGTGACTCGGGGGATACTAATGAAAAACTGTTTTTT. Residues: CASSDSGDTNEKLFF.

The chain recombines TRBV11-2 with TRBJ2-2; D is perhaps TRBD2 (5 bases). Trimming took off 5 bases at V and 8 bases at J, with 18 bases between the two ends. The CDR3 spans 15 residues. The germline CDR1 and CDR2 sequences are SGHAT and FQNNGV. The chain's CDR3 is CASSPRIKGEGELFF. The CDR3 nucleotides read TGTGCCAGCAGCCCCAGAATTAAGGGAGAGGGGGAGCTGTTTTTT.